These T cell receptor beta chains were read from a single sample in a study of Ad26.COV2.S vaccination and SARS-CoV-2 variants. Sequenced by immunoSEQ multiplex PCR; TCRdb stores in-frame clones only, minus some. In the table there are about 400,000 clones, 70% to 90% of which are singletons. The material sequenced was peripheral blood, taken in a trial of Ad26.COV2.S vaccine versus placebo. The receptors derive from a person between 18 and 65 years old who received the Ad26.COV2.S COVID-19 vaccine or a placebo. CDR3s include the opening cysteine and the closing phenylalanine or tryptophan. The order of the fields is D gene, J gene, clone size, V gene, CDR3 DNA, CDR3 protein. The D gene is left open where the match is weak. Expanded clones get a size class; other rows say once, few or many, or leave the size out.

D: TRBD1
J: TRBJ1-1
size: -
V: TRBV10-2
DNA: TGCGCCAGCAGTGAGGTAGGGGGCAGGGGCACTGAAGCTTTCTTT
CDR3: CASSEVGGRGTEAFF

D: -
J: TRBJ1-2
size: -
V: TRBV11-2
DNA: TGTGCCAGCAGCTTAGATGGTGGGGGCTATGGCTACACCTTC
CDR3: CASSLDGGGYGYTF

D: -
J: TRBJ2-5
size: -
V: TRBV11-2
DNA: TGTGCCAGCAGCTTATTGAAGGGGGGCGGGAGTGTGACCCAGTACTTC
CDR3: CASSLLKGGGSVTQYF

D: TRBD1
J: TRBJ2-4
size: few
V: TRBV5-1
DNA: TGCGCCAGCAGCATGACAGGGGGCTACCCCAAAAACATTCAGTACTTC
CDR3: CASSMTGGYPKNIQYF

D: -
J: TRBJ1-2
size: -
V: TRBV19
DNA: TGTGCCACCCAGAGGGGGGCCGGGAACTATGGCTACACCTTC
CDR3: CATQRGAGNYGYTF

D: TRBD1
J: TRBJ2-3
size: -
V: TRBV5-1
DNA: TGCGCCAGCAGCGGCGGGGACAGGGCCAACACAGATACGCAGTATTTT
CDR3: CASSGGDRANTDTQYF

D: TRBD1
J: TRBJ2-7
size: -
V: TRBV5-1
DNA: TGCGCCAGCAGCTTGGGGACAGGGAAGACCTACGAGCAGTACTTC
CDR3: CASSLGTGKTYEQYF

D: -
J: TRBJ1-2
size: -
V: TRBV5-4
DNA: TGTGCCAGCAGCTTACAGGGACGGCTTAACTATGGCTACACCTTC
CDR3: CASSLQGRLNYGYTF

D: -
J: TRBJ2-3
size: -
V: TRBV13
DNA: TGTGCCAGCAGCTTTCCCCTCACTATAGGAACAGATACGCAGTATTTT
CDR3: CASSFPLTIGTDTQYF

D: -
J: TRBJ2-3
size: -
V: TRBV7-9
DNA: TGTGCCAGCAGCCGCTCGGAAGCTAGCACAGATACGCAGTATTTT
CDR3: CASSRSEASTDTQYF

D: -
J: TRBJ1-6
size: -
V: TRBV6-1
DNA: TGTGCCAGCAGTGAAGCGAGACGGCTGAATTCACCCCTCCACTTT
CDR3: CASSEARRLNSPLHF

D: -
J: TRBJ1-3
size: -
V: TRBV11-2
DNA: TGTGCCAGCAGCTATATGACAGCTGGAAACACCATATATTTT
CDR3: CASSYMTAGNTIYF

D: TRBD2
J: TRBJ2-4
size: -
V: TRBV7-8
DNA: TGTGCCAGCAGCCCTCGGACTAGCGGGGTAGCCAAAAACATTCAGTACTTC
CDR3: CASSPRTSGVAKNIQYF

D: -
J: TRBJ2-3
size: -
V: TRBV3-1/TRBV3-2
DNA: TGTGCCAGCAGCCAAGACGCAGAGTTCAGCACAGATACGCAGTATTTT
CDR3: CASSQDAEFSTDTQYF

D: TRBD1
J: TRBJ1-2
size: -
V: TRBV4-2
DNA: TGTGCCAGCAGCCAAGTGGGACAGGGTGTATATGGCTACACCTTC
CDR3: CASSQVGQGVYGYTF

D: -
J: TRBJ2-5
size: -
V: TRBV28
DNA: TGTGCCAGCAGTTTACAGGGTGAGACCCAGTACTTC
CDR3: CASSLQGETQYF

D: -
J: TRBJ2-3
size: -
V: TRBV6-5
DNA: TGTGCCAGCAGTTACTCTTTGGGGGTGCCAGATACGCAGTATTTT
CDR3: CASSYSLGVPDTQYF

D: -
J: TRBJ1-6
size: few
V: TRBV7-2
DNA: TGTGCCAGCAGCTTAACGACGGCGGGCCGGAATTCACCCCTCCACTTT
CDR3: CASSLTTAGRNSPLHF

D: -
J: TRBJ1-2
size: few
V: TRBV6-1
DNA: TGTGCCAGCAGTGAAGAAAGGGGAAACTATGGCTACACCTTC
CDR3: CASSEERGNYGYTF

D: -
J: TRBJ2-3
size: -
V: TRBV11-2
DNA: TGTGCCAGCAGCTTAGGGGATACGCAGTATTTT
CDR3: CASSLGDTQYF

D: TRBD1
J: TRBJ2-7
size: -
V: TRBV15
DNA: TGTGCCACCAGCGACTACGGAGAGACAGGGACCTACGAGCAGTACTTC
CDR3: CATSDYGETGTYEQYF

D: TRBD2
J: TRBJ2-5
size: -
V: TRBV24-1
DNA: TGTGCCACCAGTGAGGCGGGAGTACAAGAGACCCAGTACTTC
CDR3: CATSEAGVQETQYF

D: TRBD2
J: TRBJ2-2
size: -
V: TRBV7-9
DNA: TGTGCCAGCAGCAAGACTAGCGGGGCCTACACCGGGGAGCTGTTTTTT
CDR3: CASSKTSGAYTGELFF

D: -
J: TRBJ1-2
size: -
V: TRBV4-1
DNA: TGCGCCAGCAGCCAAGTTGCGGCAGATAATGGCTACACCTTC
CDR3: CASSQVAADNGYTF

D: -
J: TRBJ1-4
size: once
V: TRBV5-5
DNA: TGTGCCAGCAGCTCGCTTAAACAGGGAGGCAGGGAAAAACTGTTTTTT
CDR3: CASSSLKQGGREKLFF

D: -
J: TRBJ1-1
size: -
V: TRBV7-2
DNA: TGTGCCAGCAGCGCTACACCTGTCGCTGAAGCTTTCTTT
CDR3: CASSATPVAEAFF

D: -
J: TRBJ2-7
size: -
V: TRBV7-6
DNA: TGTGCCAGCAGCTTAGGAAGGACTTCCTACGAGCAGTACTTC
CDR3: CASSLGRTSYEQYF

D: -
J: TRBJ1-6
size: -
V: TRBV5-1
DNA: TGCGCCAGCAGCTTGGTGGGGAATTCACCCCTCCACTTT
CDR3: CASSLVGNSPLHF